This T cell receptor (beta chain) was captured in a study of blood T cell repertoires in COVID-19. About the research overall: COVID-19 samples, acute and convalescent, were from the United States, Italy and Spain.

The ends were cut back, 3 bases at V and 2 bases at J, with 15 bases in the middle. Germline values: CDR1 KGHDR, CDR2 SFDVKD. The CDR3 consists of 16 residues. This clone was detected only a few times. Using immunoSEQ multiplex PCR, the repertoire was profiled, and TCRdb retains in-frame clones only, with some absent. The data contain 110,000 to 150,000 clones, 75% to 90% of them singletons. This chain uses TRBV24-1 with TRBJ2-5, with D possibly being TRBD2 (6 bases). This receptor was identified in an elderly woman with acute or convalescent COVID-19. Sequences were obtained from peripheral blood. This CDR3 is CATSDPREWEQETQYF. Here the CDR3 DNA reads TGTGCCACCAGTGATCCCCGGGAGTGGGAGCAAGAGACCCAGTACTTC.